This TCR beta chain is drawn from a study of OX40 agonist ivuxolimab in advanced cancers. Overall study context: The group had a mean age of about 65 years, ranged from about 20 to 85, and was 80% to 90% male.

Sequencing used immunoSEQ multiplex PCR; TCRdb keeps in-frame clones, though not all of them. The sample consists of tens of thousands of clones, around 89% of them appearing once. The CDR3 is 14 amino acids. Germline V gene sequence: CDR1 SGHTA, CDR2 FQGTGA. Trimming pared 2 bases from V and 1 base from J, leaving 7 bases between. The sequenced sample was CD4+ or CD8+ T cells sorted from blood, obtained in a trial of the OX40 agonist ivuxolimab. V and J are TRBV7-3 and TRBJ2-3; D unclear. This TCR came from an adult with an advanced solid tumor such as melanoma, head and neck, liver or kidney cancer. CDR3 in DNA: TGTGCCAGCAGCTTAGGTGTGGGCACAGATACGCAGTATTTT. Its translation: CASSLGVGTDTQYF.